One and the same sample provided the 9 T cell receptor beta chains below, sequenced in a study of T cells in Graves' hyperthyroidism and ophthalmopathy. RNA transcripts served as the template for amplifying TCR beta CDR3 regions. The TCR CDR3 first-round RT-PCR relied on the HTBI primer set. TCRdb redid the calling of the multiplex PCR reads with MiXCR, one entry per CDR3 protein. In the table there are around 340,000 distinct CDR3 sequences, approximately 16% of which are singletons. The sequenced material came from blood. The origin of the receptors is a young man with Graves' hyperthyroidism.

This clonotype was counted ten times or more. This chain connects TRBV2 to TRBJ1-2; perhaps TRBD1 as D (6 bases). Germline CDR1 and CDR2: SNHLY and FYNNEI. CDR3 length equals 16 residues. V was pared by 4 bases and J by 6 bases, with 21 bases between. This CDR3 reads CASSAIRIQGRDGYTF. The CDR3 DNA is TGTGCCAGCAGTGCTATCAGGATACAGGGAAGGGATGGCTACACCTTC.

CDR3 region: CASSEKQAIYGYTF. The CDR3 region has the DNA TGTGCCAGCAGTGAGAAACAGGCGATCTATGGCTACACCTTC. The chain carries TRBV2 and TRBJ1-2; D might be TRBD1 (5 bases). The V and J ends lost 3 bases and 4 bases respectively, with 12 bases between them. The germline V gene has CDR1 SNHLY and CDR2 FYNNEI. This CDR3 is built from 14 residues. Full variable domain (missing parts from reference TRBV2 and TRBJ1-2): EPEVTQTPSHQVTQMGQEVILRCVPISNHLYFYWYRQILGQKVEFLVSFYNNEISEKSEIFDDQFSVERPDGSNFTLKIRSTKLEDSAMYFCASSEKQAIYGYTFGSGTRLTVV.

This clonotype was recorded a few times. J is TRBJ1-5 and V is TRBV4-1; D may be TRBD1 (5 bases). Trimming pared 4 bases from V and 1 base from J, leaving 14 bases between. Germline assignment: CDR1 MGHRA and CDR2 YSYEKL. This CDR3 contains 16 residues. The CDR3 spells CASSLHLRDSNQPQHF. CDR3 coding DNA: TGCGCCAGCAGCCTCCACTTGCGGGACAGCAATCAGCCCCAGCATTTT.

This chain connects TRBV29-1 to TRBJ2-7; no clear D gene. This CDR3 comprises 11 residues. Trimming removed 4 bases at V and 3 bases at J, with 7 bases between. CDR1 and CDR2 from the germline V gene are SQVTM and ANQGSEA. For the CDR3, the DNA is TGCAGCGTTGGGCAGGTCTACGAGCAGTACTTC. The encoded protein is CSVGQVYEQYF.

This clonotype has only a few counts. The chain combines TRBV24-1 with TRBJ2-1; 7 bases match TRBD1. The CDR3 runs 18 residues. Germline CDR1 KGHDR, CDR2 SFDVKD. Unmatched junction bases numbered 11, after V lost 4 bases and J lost 0 bases. The CDR3 sequence: CATSDNTGVGFSYNEQFF. As DNA, the CDR3 is TGTGCCACCAGTGACAACACAGGGGTGGGGTTCTCCTACAATGAGCAGTTCTTC.

This clonotype was picked up many times. The chain couples TRBV7-2 to TRBJ2-4; a possible D gene is TRBD2 (5 bases). The CDR3 runs 14 residues. Trimming shortened V by 3 bases and J by 9 bases, and 15 bases separated the two germline ends. Germline V lookup: CDR1 SGHTA, CDR2 FQGNSA. As DNA, the CDR3 is TGTGCCAGCAGCTTGGCCGGGCGGGCGGGCATTCAGTACTTC. It codes for CASSLAGRAGIQYF.

This clonotype was counted only a few times. The chain links TRBV10-3 to TRBJ2-5; TRBD2 matches 9 bases. The CDR3 covers 15 residues. Trimming removed 10 bases from V and 0 bases from J; junction bases left unmatched: 9. Germline V gene sequence: CDR1 ENHRY, CDR2 SYGVKD. CDR3 in DNA: TGTGCCAGCGGTAGCGGGAGCTCGTACCAAGAGACCCAGTACTTC. Translating gives CASGSGSSYQETQYF.

This clonotype was seen only a few times. The germline gene is not matched at one end of the junction; a read error may be the cause. This rearrangement joins TRBV12-3 or TRBV12-4 to TRBJ2-1, with D possibly matching TRBD2 (6 bases). The CDR3 length is 14 residues. CDR3 sequence (DNA): TGTGCCAGCGGTTTAGTGGGGGGAGGCAATGAGCAGTTCTTC. This encodes CASGLVGGGNEQFF.

This clonotype was found many times. CDR3 coding DNA: TGCGCCAGCGGGACGGGGACAGGTCTCGACGAGCAGTACTTC. It specifies CASGTGTGLDEQYF. This rearrangement joins TRBV5-1 to TRBJ2-7; 8 bases agree with TRBD1. Looked up from germline, CDR1 is SGHRS and CDR2 is YFSETQ. The V segment lost 7 bases and the J segment 5 bases; nucleotides outside the gene matches: 11. CDR3 length: 14 amino acids. Based on the CDR3 plus reference TRBV5-1 and TRBJ2-7, the full variable domain is KAGVTQTPRYLIKTRGQQVTLSCSPISGHRSVSWYQQTPGQGLQFLFEYFSETQRNKGNFPGRFSGRQFSNSRSEMNVSTLELGDSALYLCASGTGTGLDEQYFGPGTRLTVT.